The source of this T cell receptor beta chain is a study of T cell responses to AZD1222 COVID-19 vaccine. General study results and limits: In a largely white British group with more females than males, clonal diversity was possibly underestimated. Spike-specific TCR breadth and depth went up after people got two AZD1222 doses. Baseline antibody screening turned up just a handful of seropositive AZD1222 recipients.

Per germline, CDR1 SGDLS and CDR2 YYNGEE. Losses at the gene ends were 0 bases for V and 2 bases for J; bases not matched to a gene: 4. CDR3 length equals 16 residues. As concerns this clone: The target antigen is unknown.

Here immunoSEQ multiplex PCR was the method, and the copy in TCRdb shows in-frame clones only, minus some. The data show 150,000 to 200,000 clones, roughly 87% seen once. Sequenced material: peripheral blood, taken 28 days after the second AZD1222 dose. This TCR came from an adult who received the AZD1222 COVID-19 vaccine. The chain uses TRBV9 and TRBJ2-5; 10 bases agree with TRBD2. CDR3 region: CASSVGRTSGQETQYF. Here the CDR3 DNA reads TGTGCCAGCAGCGTAGGGAGGACTAGCGGACAAGAGACCCAGTACTTC.